This T cell receptor beta chain is drawn from a study of blood T cells in healthy people across ages. The germline V gene encodes CDR1 DFQATT and CDR2 SNEGSKA (reference sequence). The J segment lost 2 bases and the V segment lost 6 bases, leaving 7 bases of the junction unmatched. The CDR3 is 13 amino acids. Using a J-beta primer mix together with a sample-barcoded 5' primer, a second PCR was run for roughly 6 to 12 cycles. Researchers report that a template-switch adaptor with 12 random nucleotides tagged each cDNA molecule. There were at least 2.5 million CDR3-containing paired-end reads obtained from each sample. MiXCR was run by TCRdb on the 5' RACE reads, yielding one entry per CDR3 protein. The data hold hundreds of thousands of distinct CDR3 sequences, with 58% observed a single time. Turning to this clonotype: The antigen remains undetermined.

General study findings and limits: Diversity was higher, and naive CD4+ cells more numerous, in long-lived donors than in aged donors. A roughly linear fall in TCR beta diversity per million T cells was seen with increasing age.

The V call is TRBV20-1, the J call TRBJ2-7; 7 bases are a match to TRBD1. Material: blood. The source of this sequence is a man aged 25 to 45 in good health. Written as DNA, the CDR3 is TGCAGTGCCATGACAGGGTATCCCTACGAGCAGTACTTC. As protein: CSAMTGYPYEQYF.